These 28 T cell receptor beta chains were sequenced from one sample in a study of blood T cell repertoires in COVID-19. Data came from immunoSEQ multiplex PCR; TCRdb stores just in-frame clones and leaves some out. The data contain approximately 160,000 clones, approximately 87% of them singletons. Sequenced: PBMCs or T cells enriched from blood (not recorded which). Receptors originate from a woman between 45 and 65 years old who had recovered from COVID-19.

The CDR3 sequence is CASSPQGVDQPQHF. Here the CDR3 DNA reads TGTGCCAGCAGCCCTCAGGGGGTGGATCAGCCCCAGCATTTT. V gene TRBV7-2 combines with J gene TRBJ1-5; 7 nucleotides line up with TRBD1. J gave up 5 bases and V 5 bases, and 6 bases lay outside the gene matches. The CDR3 consists of 14 residues. Germline-derived CDR1 and CDR2 are SGHTA and FQGNSA.

The chain joins TRBV5-1 to TRBJ2-5; D ambiguous. The germline V gene has CDR1 SGHRS and CDR2 YFSETQ. The CDR3 consists of 14 residues. Trimming stripped 0 bases from V and 2 bases from J, with 8 bases between. The CDR3 bases are TGCGCCAGCAGCTTGGCGGGTAGGCAAGAGACCCAGTACTTC. Protein product: CASSLAGRQETQYF.

The V gene is TRBV28, the J gene TRBJ1-6; D gene uncertain. CDR3 length: 17 amino acids. Looked up from germline, CDR1 is MDHEN and CDR2 is SYDVKM. V dropped 8 bases and J dropped 0 bases, with 17 bases sitting between them. The CDR3 DNA is TGTGCCAGCCATCCCCCATTGGGGAGCTCCTATAATTCACCCCTCCACTTT. Its protein is CASHPPLGSSYNSPLHF.

The CDR3 loop is CASSYRGETQYF. CDR3 DNA: TGTGCCAGCAGTTACAGGGGAGAGACCCAGTACTTC. V and J are TRBV6-5 and TRBJ2-5; perhaps TRBD1 as D (5 bases). V lost 2 bases to trimming and J lost 4 bases, with 5 bases between them. CDR1 is MNHEY, CDR2 SVGAGI, per germline. The CDR3 runs to 12 residues.

The chain has TRBV7-2 and TRBJ2-5, with 11 bases lining up with TRBD2. CDR1 is SGHTA and CDR2 is FQGNSA in the germline V gene. The CDR3 consists of 16 residues. V trimming: 3 bases; J trimming: 1 base; junction bases outside the gene matches: 4. The CDR3 sequence: CASSFSGGGFQETQYF. The CDR3 bases are TGTGCCAGCAGCTTTAGCGGGGGGGGGTTCCAAGAGACCCAGTACTTC.

There are a few counts of this clone. V gene TRBV3-1 (or the pseudogene TRBV3-2) combines with J gene TRBJ1-2; D not resolved. Germline lookup yields CDR1 LGHDT and CDR2 YNNKEL (reference sequence). The V end lost 4 bases, the J end lost 2 bases, and 8 bases lay between the germline ends. This CDR3 comprises 13 residues. The CDR3 DNA reads TGTGCCAGCAGCCCTGGTCGGAACTATGGCTACACCTTC. Protein: CASSPGRNYGYTF.

The rearrangement uses TRBV30 and TRBJ1-2; no firm D call. V was cut by 2 bases and J by 3 bases, with 10 bases left in between. Germline assignment: CDR1 GTSNPN and CDR2 SVGIG (reference sequence). The CDR3 sequence is 13 residues long. This CDR3 reads CAWSNGGDYGYTF. The DNA of the CDR3 is TGTGCCTGGAGTAACGGCGGGGACTATGGCTACACCTTC.

The CDR3 sequence: CASSVAGQGMVEAFF. The CDR3 DNA is TGTGCCAGCAGCGTAGCGGGACAGGGGATGGTTGAAGCTTTCTTT. The genes are TRBV9 and TRBJ1-1; 10 bases agree with TRBD1. Trimming removed 0 bases from V and 7 bases from J; junction bases left unmatched: 6. This CDR3 contains 15 residues. CDR1 SGDLS and CDR2 YYNGEE come from the germline V gene.

The rearrangement joins TRBV30 to TRBJ1-1; tentatively, D is TRBD1 (5 bases). Germline CDR1 and CDR2: GTSNPN and SVGIG (reference sequence). The CDR3 has 12 residues. Trimming pared 6 bases from V and 5 bases from J, leaving 13 bases between. CDR3 in amino acids: CACGRVMTEAFF. The CDR3 nucleotides read TGTGCCTGCGGCAGGGTGATGACTGAAGCTTTCTTT. The entire variable domain, with the rest obtained from reference TRBV30 and TRBJ1-1, is as follows: SQTIHQWPATLVQPVGSPLSLECTVEGTSNPNLYWYRQAAGRGLQLLFYSVGIGQISSEVPQNLSASRPQDRQFILSSKKLLLSDSGFYLCACGRVMTEAFFGQGTRLTVV.

The chain links TRBV28 to TRBJ1-4; the D gene is possibly TRBD1 (5 bases). This CDR3 spans 12 amino acids. Trimming stripped 10 bases from V and 8 bases from J, with 14 bases between. CDR1 and CDR2 (germline): MDHEN, SYDVKM. CDR3 bases: TGTGCCACCAGGGTTTTGGGCGAAAAACTGTTTTTT. This gives the protein CATRVLGEKLFF. The full variable domain, in which reference TRBV28 and TRBJ1-4 provide the parts outside the CDR3, is DVKVTQSSRYLVKRTGEKVFLECVQDMDHENMFWYRQDPGLGLRLIYFSYDVKMKEKGDIPEGYSVSREKKERFSLILESASTNQTSMYLCATRVLGEKLFFGSGTQLSVL.

The chain couples TRBV7-9 to TRBJ2-3, with 10 nucleotides matching TRBD1. The junction had 3 bases not matched to a gene; V was cut back by 5 bases and J by 1 base. This CDR3 region has 15 residues. Germline CDR1 SEHNR, CDR2 FQNEAQ (reference sequence). CDR3 sequence reads: CASSRQGARTDTQYF. CDR3 coding DNA: TGTGCCAGCAGCCGACAGGGGGCTCGCACAGATACGCAGTATTTT.

The V and J genes are TRBV29-1 and TRBJ2-1, with D maybe TRBD1 (5 bases). V was pared by 6 bases and J by 7 bases, with 10 bases between. The CDR3 is made up of 11 amino acids. CDR1 is SQVTM and CDR2 is ANQGSEA in the germline V gene. This chain's CDR3 is CSVPPGNEQFF. CDR3 DNA: TGCAGCGTGCCTCCAGGGAATGAGCAGTTCTTC.

The rearrangement joins TRBV18 to TRBJ2-3; 8 bases are a match to TRBD1. The CDR3 spans 15 residues. Losses at the gene ends were 3 bases for V and 7 bases for J; bases not matched to a gene: 9. Per the germline V gene, CDR1 is KGHSH and CDR2 is LQKENI. The CDR3 region has the DNA TGTGCCAGCTCACCGATAAAGGACAGGGCGAATACGCAGTATTTT. Protein product: CASSPIKDRANTQYF.

The J gene is TRBJ2-7, the V gene TRBV2; D perhaps matches TRBD1 (5 bases). CDR1 is SNHLY and CDR2 is FYNNEI in the germline V gene. Trimming removed 8 bases at V and 2 bases at J, with 7 bases between. CDR3 size: 11 residues. The chain's CDR3 is CASGATYEQYV. The CDR3 nucleotides are TGTGCCAGCGGGGCTACCTACGAGCAGTACGTC.

The gene calls are TRBV10-3 and TRBJ2-2, with a tentative D call TRBD1 (5 bases). This CDR3 contains 14 residues. Per germline, CDR1 ENHRY and CDR2 SYGVKD. V gave up 4 bases and J gave up 6 bases, with 12 bases separating them. The CDR3 reads CAISVQERPGELFF. CDR3 DNA sequence: TGTGCCATCAGTGTACAGGAACGCCCCGGGGAGCTGTTTTTT.

The CDR3, as DNA: TGTGCCTGGACGAAGCAAGCCAGGGCTAACTATGGCTACACCTTC. Encoded protein: CAWTKQARANYGYTF. The J gene is TRBJ1-2, the V gene TRBV30; perhaps TRBD1 as D (5 bases). CDR1 and CDR2 from the germline V gene are GTSNPN and SVGIG (reference sequence). This CDR3 is built from 15 residues. Between the trimmed V and J ends, which lost 4 bases and 0 bases, there was a span of 15 bases.

This clone has a handful of counts. The gene calls are TRBV5-4 and TRBJ1-2; 7 nucleotides match TRBD1. The CDR3 covers 17 residues. Germline CDR1 is SGHNT and CDR2 is YYREEE (reference sequence). The J segment lost 8 bases and the V segment lost 4 bases, leaving 20 bases of the junction unmatched. The CDR3: CASSPPGETGYLGGYTF. The CDR3 bases are TGTGCCAGCAGCCCACCGGGTGAGACAGGGTATTTAGGCGGCTACACCTTC.

This clone has just a few counts. The chain combines TRBV12-3 or TRBV12-4 with TRBJ1-4; possible D gene TRBD1, 5 bases. The CDR3 has 12 amino acids. V was pared by 6 bases and J by 10 bases, with 12 bases between. CDR3 coding DNA: TGTGCCAGCAGGGTCGGGGGGGGAAAACTGTTTTTT. Its protein product is CASRVGGGKLFF.

The gene calls are TRBV28 and TRBJ1-1, with 7 bases that match TRBD1. The CDR3 contains 13 residues. Germline V gives CDR1 MDHEN, CDR2 SYDVKM. V gave up 2 bases and J gave up 11 bases; unmatched junction bases: 8. Written as DNA, the CDR3 is TGTGCCAGCAGTTTAACGGGACAGATTCTCGCTTTCTTT. The encoded protein is CASSLTGQILAFF.

This chain joins TRBV6-5 and TRBJ1-6; D is uncertain. This CDR3 is 13 amino acids long. Germline CDR1 reads MNHEY; CDR2 reads SVGAGI. Trimming left V 2 bases short and J 10 bases short, with 9 bases between. The CDR3 reads CASSYTGESPLHF. The CDR3 DNA is TGTGCCAGCAGTTACACGGGAGAATCACCCCTCCACTTT.

The rearrangement uses TRBV12-3 or TRBV12-4 and TRBJ1-4; no definite D call. This CDR3 is 12 amino acids long. The V end lost 3 bases, the J end lost 4 bases, and 3 bases lay between the germline ends. CDR3 nucleotide sequence: TGTGCCAGCAGTTTCCTTAATGAAAAACTGTTTTTT. Translation gives CASSFLNEKLFF.

The CDR3 loop is CAIRGQGDIQYF. In DNA form, the CDR3 reads TGTGCCATCAGGGGACAGGGAGACATTCAGTACTTC. V gene TRBV10-3 combines with J gene TRBJ2-4, with TRBD1 matching over 9 bases. Trimming cost V 6 bases and J 8 bases; bases outside gene matches: 2. The CDR3 consists of 12 residues. From germline, CDR1 is ENHRY and CDR2 SYGVKD.

The rearrangement joins TRBV11-2 to TRBJ2-5; no firm D call. Germline V gene lookup returns CDR1 SGHAT and CDR2 FQNNGV. The V end lost 5 bases, the J end lost 6 bases, and 10 bases lay between the germline ends. The CDR3 totals 12 residues. The CDR3: CASSRGQQTQYF. DNA of the CDR3: TGTGCCAGCAGCCGCGGCCAGCAGACCCAGTACTTC.

The chain links TRBV2 to TRBJ2-5, with 10 bases fitting TRBD2. The CDR3 consists of 16 residues. Germline CDR1 is SNHLY and CDR2 is FYNNEI. V shed 2 bases, J shed 5 bases, and the junction held 8 bases outside the gene matches. The CDR3 region is CASSEWASGSLETQYF. In DNA form, the CDR3 reads TGTGCCAGCAGTGAATGGGCTAGCGGGAGTCTTGAGACCCAGTACTTC.

This sequence joins TRBV7-2 and TRBJ1-1; D unresolved. Trimming left V 4 bases short and J 4 bases short, with 13 bases between. This CDR3 comprises 14 residues. The germline V gene has CDR1 SGHTA and CDR2 FQGNSA. The CDR3 spells CASSYPGRRTEAFF. The CDR3, as DNA: TGTGCCAGCAGCTATCCGGGTCGCCGCACTGAAGCTTTCTTT.

The chain uses TRBV25-1 and TRBJ1-2; possible D gene TRBD1, 6 bases. Per germline, CDR1 MGHDK and CDR2 SYGVNS. The CDR3 has 16 amino acids. The V and J ends lost 1 base and 4 bases respectively, with 16 bases between them. CDR3 protein: CASSEFGTGLLYGYTF. CDR3 DNA: TGTGCCAGCAGTGAATTCGGCACAGGGCTGCTCTATGGCTACACCTTC.

This clone was picked up a small number of times. V usage is TRBV7-2 and J usage is TRBJ1-3, with TRBD1 matching 7 bases. Germline loops: CDR1 SGHTA, CDR2 FQGNSA. The CDR3 is 18 residues long. The V and J ends lost 2 bases and 0 bases, in that order; junction bases with no gene match: 10. Here the CDR3 DNA reads TGTGCCAGCAGCTTATCTTTCGGTGCAGGGGGCTCTGGAAACACCATATATTTT. As protein: CASSLSFGAGGSGNTIYF.

The gene calls are TRBV3-1 (or the pseudogene TRBV3-2) and TRBJ1-1; possible D gene TRBD1, 5 bases. The CDR3 covers 14 residues. The V and J ends lost 4 bases and 5 bases respectively, with 14 bases between them. Germline V gene lookup returns CDR1 LGHDT and CDR2 YNNKEL (reference sequence). For the CDR3, the DNA is TGTGCCAGCAGCCTCCAGGGCTCCCGGACTGAAGCTTTCTTT. Protein product: CASSLQGSRTEAFF.